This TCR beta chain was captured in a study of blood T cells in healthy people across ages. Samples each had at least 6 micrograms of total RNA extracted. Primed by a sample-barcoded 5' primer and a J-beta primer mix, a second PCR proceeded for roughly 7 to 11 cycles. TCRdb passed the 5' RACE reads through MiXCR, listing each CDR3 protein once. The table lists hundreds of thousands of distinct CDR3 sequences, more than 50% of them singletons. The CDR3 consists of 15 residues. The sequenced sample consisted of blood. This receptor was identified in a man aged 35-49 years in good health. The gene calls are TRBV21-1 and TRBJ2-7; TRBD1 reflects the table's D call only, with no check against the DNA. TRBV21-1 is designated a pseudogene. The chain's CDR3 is CASSQRQVSSYEQYF. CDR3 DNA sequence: TGTGCCAGCAGCCAGAGACAGGTCTCCTCCTACGAGCAGTACTTC.